This TCR beta chain appears in the sequencing data of a study of cytomegalovirus exposure and HLA in healthy donors. Notes on the study in general: Exclusion as indistinguishable affected some V segments, including TRBV6-2 and TRBV6-3. It was assumed in the presence/absence analyses that sequencing depth was roughly uniform across donors.

The donors were healthy bone marrow donors. At collection, donors were nominally healthy, but unrecorded immune exposures were probable. CDR1 is SNHLY, CDR2 FYNNEI, per germline. The CDR3 is 16 residues long. V was cut by 0 bases and J by 0 bases, with 9 bases left in between. On this clone: Its target is unknown.

The study ran its PCR with 60 Vbeta and 13 Jbeta primers. Only in-frame clones appear in the TCRdb table, and some are missing; sequencing was by immunoSEQ multiplex PCR. Of about 110,000 clones listed, roughly 83% are singletons. The clonotype comes from a woman aged 18-29 years in good health and CMV-seropositive. The chain joins TRBV2 to TRBJ1-3, with D hard to call. The sequenced sample consisted of PBMCs. CDR3 residues: CASSEASIRSGNTIYF. In DNA, the CDR3 is TGTGCCAGCAGTGAAGCCTCTATCCGCTCTGGAAACACCATATATTTT.